This TCR beta chain was found in a study of cytomegalovirus exposure and HLA in healthy donors. The germline V gene encodes CDR1 SGHKS and CDR2 YYEKEE (reference sequence). V was clipped by 2 bases and J by 0 bases; unmatched bases: 5. The CDR3 has 16 amino acids. Concerning this clone: Its cognate antigen is unknown.

The study, taken as a whole, reports: Most TCR sequences were seen very rarely across donors, but some public TCRs occurred in many.

Sequenced by immunoSEQ multiplex PCR; TCRdb stores in-frame clones only, minus some. In the table there are over 65,000 clones, 94% of which are singletons. The chain employs TRBV5-5 and TRBJ2-1, with 7 bases that match TRBD1. The sample consisted of PBMCs. The clonotype originates from a woman younger than 35 in good health and CMV-seropositive. Here the CDR3 DNA reads TGTGCCAGCAGCTTTAGGGGACAGAGCTCCTACAATGAGCAGTTCTTC. Encoded protein: CASSFRGQSSYNEQFF.